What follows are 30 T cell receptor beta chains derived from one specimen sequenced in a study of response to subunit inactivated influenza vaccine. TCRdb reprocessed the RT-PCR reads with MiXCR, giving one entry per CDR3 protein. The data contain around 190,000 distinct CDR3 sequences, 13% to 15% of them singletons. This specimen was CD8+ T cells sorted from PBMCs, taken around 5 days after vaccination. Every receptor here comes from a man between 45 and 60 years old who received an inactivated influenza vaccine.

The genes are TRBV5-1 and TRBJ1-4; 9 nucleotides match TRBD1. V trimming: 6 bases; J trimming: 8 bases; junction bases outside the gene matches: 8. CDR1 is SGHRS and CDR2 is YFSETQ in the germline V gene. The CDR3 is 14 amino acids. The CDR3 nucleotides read TGCGCCAGCACTGCAGGACAGGGGAAGGAAAAACTGTTTTTT. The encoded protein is CASTAGQGKEKLFF. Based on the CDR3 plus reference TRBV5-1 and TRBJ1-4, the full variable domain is KAGVTQTPRYLIKTRGQQVTLSCSPISGHRSVSWYQQTPGQGLQFLFEYFSETQRNKGNFPGRFSGRQFSNSRSEMNVSTLELGDSALYLCASTAGQGKEKLFFGSGTQLSVL.

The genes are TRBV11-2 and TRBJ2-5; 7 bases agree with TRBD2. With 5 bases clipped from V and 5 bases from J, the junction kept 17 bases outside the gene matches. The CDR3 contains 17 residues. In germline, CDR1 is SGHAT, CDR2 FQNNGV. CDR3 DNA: TGTGCCAGCAGCCCAGCTCTGGTGCGGGAGTTATATGAGACCCAGTACTTC. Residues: CASSPALVRELYETQYF.

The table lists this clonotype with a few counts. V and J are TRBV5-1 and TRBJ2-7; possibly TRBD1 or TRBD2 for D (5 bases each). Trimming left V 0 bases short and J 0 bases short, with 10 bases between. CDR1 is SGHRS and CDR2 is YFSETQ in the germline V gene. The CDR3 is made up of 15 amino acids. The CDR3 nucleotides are TGCGCCAGCAGCTTGGATGTAGGGACCTCCTACGAGCAGTACTTC. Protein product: CASSLDVGTSYEQYF.

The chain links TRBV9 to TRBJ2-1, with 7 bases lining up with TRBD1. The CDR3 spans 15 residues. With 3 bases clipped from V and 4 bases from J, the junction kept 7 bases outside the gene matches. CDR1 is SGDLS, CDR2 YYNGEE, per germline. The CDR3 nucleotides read TGTGCCAGCAGCGCGACAGGGTTGGGGTACAATGAGCAGTTCTTC. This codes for CASSATGLGYNEQFF.

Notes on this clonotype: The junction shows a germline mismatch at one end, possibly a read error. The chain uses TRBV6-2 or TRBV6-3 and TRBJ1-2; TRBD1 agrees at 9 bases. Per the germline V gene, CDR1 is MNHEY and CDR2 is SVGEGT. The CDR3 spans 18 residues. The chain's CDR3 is CASSYPFGTGLPNDGYTF. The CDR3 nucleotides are TGTGCCAGCAGTTACCCTTTCGGGACAGGGCTACCTAACGATGGCTACACCTTC.

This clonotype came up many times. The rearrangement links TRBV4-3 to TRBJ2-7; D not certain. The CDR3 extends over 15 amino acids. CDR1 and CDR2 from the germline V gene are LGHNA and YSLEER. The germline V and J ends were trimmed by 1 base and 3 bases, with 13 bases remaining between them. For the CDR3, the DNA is TGCGCCAGCAGCCAAGCAGAAGCAAGTGGCTACGAGCAGTACTTC. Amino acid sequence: CASSQAEASGYEQYF.

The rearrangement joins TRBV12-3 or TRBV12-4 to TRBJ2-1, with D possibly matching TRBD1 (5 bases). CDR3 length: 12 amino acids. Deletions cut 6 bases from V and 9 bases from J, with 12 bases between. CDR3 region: CASRGPKGEQFF. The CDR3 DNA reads TGTGCCAGCAGGGGGCCCAAGGGTGAGCAGTTCTTC.

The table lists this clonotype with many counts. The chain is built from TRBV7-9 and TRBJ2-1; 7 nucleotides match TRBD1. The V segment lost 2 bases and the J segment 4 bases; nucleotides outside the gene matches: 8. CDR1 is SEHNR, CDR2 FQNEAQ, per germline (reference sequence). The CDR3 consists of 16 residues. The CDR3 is CASSLRKGQTYNEQFF. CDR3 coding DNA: TGTGCCAGCAGCTTAAGAAAGGGACAGACTTACAATGAGCAGTTCTTC.

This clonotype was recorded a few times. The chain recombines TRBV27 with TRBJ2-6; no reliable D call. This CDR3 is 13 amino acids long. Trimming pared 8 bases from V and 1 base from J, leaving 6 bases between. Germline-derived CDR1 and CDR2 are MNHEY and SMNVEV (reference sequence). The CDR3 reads CASGSSGANVLTF. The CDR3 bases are TGTGCCAGCGGCTCTTCTGGGGCCAACGTCCTGACTTTC.

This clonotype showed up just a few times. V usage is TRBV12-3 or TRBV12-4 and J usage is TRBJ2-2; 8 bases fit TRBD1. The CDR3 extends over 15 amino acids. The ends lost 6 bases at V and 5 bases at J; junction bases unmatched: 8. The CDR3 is CASRDRDRLTGELFF. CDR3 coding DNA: TGTGCCAGCAGAGACCGGGACAGGCTAACCGGGGAGCTGTTTTTT.

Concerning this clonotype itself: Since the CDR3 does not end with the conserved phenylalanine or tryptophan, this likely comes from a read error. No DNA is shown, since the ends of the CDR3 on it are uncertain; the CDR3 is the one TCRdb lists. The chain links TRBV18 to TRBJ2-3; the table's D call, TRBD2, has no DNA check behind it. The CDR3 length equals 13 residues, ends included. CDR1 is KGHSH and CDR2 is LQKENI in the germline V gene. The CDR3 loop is CASSPPGREALAL.

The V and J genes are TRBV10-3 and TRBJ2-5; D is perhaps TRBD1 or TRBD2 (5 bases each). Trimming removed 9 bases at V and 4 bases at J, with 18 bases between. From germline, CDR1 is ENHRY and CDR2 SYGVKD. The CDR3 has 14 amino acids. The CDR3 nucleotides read TGTGCCATTCAGGGAGAGGCTGGAGGAGAGACCCAGTACTTC. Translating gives CAIQGEAGGETQYF.

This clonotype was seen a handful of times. The CDR3, as DNA: TGTGCTAGTGGTTTGGGGACTATGGCGGTGCAGTTCTTC. Translating gives CASGLGTMAVQFF. The rearrangement joins TRBV12-5 to TRBJ2-1, with D perhaps matching TRBD2 (6 bases). CDR1 is LGHNT and CDR2 is FRNRAP in the germline V gene. Trimming left V 1 base short and J 12 bases short, with 13 bases between. The CDR3 is made up of 13 amino acids.

This CDR3 reads CASSLAPGQDKETQYF. CDR3 nucleotides: TGTGCCAGCAGCTTGGCCCCCGGTCAGGATAAAGAGACCCAGTACTTC. The rearrangement links TRBV7-8 to TRBJ2-5; no clear D gene. V dropped 3 bases and J dropped 3 bases, with 17 bases sitting between them. In germline, CDR1 is SGHVS, CDR2 FQNEAQ. The CDR3 runs to 16 residues.

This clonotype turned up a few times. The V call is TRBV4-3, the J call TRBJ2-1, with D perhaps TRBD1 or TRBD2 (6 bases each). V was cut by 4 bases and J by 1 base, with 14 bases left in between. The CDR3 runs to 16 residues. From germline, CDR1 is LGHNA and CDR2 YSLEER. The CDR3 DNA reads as TGCGCCAGCAGCCCACTTGGAGGGGGATCCTACAATGAGCAGTTCTTC. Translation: CASSPLGGGSYNEQFF.

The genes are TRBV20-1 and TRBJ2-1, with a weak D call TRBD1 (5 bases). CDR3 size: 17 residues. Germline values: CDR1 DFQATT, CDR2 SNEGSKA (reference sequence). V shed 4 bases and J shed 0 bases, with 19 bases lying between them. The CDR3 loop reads CSAIDRGSGSSYNEQFF. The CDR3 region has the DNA TGCAGTGCTATAGATAGGGGCAGTGGCAGCTCCTACAATGAGCAGTTCTTC.

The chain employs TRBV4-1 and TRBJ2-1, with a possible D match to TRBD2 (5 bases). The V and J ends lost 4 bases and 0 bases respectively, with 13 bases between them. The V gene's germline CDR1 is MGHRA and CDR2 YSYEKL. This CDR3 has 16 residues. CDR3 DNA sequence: TGCGCCAGCAGCCCGCTAGCCACTTCCTCCTACAATGAGCAGTTCTTC. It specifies CASSPLATSSYNEQFF.

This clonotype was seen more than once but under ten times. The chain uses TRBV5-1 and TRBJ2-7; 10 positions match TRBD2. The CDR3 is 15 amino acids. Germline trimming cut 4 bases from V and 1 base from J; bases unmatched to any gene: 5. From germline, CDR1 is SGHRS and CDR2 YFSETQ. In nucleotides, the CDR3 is TGCGCCAGCAGCGCAACTAGCGGGGTTTCCTACGAGCAGTACTTC. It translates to CASSATSGVSYEQYF.

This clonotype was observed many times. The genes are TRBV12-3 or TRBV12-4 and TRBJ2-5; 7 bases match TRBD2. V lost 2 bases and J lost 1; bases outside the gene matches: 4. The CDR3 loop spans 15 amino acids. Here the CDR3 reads CASSLLLAVQETQYF. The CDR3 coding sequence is TGTGCCAGCAGTTTACTCCTAGCGGTCCAAGAGACCCAGTACTTC.

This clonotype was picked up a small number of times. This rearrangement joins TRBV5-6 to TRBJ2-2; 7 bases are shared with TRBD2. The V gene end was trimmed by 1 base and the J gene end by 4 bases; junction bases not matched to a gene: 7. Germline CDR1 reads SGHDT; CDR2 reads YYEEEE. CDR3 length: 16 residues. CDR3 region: CASSLSGLELTGELFF. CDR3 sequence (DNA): TGTGCCAGCAGCTTGTCTGGACTAGAGCTCACCGGGGAGCTGTTTTTT.

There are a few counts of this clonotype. Written as DNA, the CDR3 is TGTGCCAGCAGTTTGCCATACCGGGACGAAGAGACCCAGTACTTC. This codes for CASSLPYRDEETQYF. The chain employs TRBV28 and TRBJ2-5; D might be TRBD1 or TRBD2, each matching 5 bases. The germline CDR1 and CDR2 sequences are MDHEN and SYDVKM. The length of the CDR3 is 15 residues. V lost 3 bases, J lost 3 bases, and 14 bases lay in between.

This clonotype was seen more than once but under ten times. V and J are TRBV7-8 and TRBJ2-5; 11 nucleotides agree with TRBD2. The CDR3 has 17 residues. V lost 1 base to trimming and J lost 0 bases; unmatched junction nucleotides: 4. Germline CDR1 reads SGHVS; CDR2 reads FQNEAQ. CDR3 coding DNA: TGTGCCAGCAGCTTAGGGGGACTAGCGGAGGACCAAGAGACCCAGTACTTC. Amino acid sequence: CASSLGGLAEDQETQYF.

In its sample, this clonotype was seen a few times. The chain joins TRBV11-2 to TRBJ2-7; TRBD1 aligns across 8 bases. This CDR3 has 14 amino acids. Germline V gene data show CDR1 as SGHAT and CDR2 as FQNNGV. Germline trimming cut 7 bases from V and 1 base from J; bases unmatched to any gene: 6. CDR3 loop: CASTPRQGSYEQYF. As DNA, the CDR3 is TGTGCCAGCACCCCCCGACAGGGGTCCTACGAGCAGTACTTC.

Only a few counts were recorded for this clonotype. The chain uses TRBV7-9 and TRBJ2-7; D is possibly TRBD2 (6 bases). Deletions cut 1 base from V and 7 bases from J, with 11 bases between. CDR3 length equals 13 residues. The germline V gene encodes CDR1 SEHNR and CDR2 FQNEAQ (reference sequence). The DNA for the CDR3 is TGTGCCAGCAGCTTAGGCGGGATGGGTGAGCAGTACTTC. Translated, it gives CASSLGGMGEQYF.

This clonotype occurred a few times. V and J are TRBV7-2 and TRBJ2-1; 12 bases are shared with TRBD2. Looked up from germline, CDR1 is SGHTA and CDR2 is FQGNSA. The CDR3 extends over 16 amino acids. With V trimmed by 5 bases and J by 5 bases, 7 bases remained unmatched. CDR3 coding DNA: TGTGCCAGCAGCGCGTGGACTAGCGGGGCTAACAATGAGCAGTTCTTC. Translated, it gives CASSAWTSGANNEQFF. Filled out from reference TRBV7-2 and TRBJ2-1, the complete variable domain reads GAGVSQSPSNKVTEKGKDVELRCDPISGHTALYWYRQSLGQGLEFLIYFQGNSAPDKSGLPSDRFSAERTGGSVSTLTIQRTQQEDSAVYLCASSAWTSGANNEQFFGPGTRLTVL.

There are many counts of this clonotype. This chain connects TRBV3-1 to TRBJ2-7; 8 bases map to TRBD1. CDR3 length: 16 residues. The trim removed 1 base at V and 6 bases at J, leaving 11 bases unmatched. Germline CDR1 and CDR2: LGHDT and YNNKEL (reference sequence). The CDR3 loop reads CASSQGTGKIAAEQYF. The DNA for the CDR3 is TGTGCCAGCAGCCAAGGGACAGGGAAAATTGCGGCCGAGCAGTACTTC.

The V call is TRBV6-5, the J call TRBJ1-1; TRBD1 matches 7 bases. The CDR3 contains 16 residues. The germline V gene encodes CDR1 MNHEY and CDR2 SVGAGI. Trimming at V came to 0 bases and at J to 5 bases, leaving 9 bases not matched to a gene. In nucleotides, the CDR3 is TGTGCCAGCAGTTACTCTCAGGGGGGGATTAGTACTGAAGCTTTCTTT. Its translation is CASSYSQGGISTEAFF.

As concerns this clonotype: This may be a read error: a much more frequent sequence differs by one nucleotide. CDR3 residues: CASSLGGGTVLNEQLF. The DNA for the CDR3 is TGCGCCAGCAGCTTGGGTGGAGGGACAGTATTGAATGAGCAGTTGTTC. V and J are TRBV5-1 and TRBJ2-1; maybe TRBD1 (7 bases). The CDR3 extends over 16 amino acids. Germline V gene lookup returns CDR1 SGHRS and CDR2 YFSETQ.

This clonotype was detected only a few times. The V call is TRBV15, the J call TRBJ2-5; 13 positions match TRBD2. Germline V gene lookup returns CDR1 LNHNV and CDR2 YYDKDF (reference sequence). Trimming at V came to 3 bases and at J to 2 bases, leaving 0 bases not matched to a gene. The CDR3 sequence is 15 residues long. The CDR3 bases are TGTGCCACCAGCAGGGGACTAGCGGGACAAGAGACCCAGTACTTC. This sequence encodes CATSRGLAGQETQYF.

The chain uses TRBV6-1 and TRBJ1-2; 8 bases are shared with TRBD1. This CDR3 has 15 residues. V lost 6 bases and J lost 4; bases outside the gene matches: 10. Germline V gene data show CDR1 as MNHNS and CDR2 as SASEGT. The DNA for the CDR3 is TGTGCCAGCAGCCTAGGACAGGGAGAAATCTATGGCTACACCTTC. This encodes CASSLGQGEIYGYTF.